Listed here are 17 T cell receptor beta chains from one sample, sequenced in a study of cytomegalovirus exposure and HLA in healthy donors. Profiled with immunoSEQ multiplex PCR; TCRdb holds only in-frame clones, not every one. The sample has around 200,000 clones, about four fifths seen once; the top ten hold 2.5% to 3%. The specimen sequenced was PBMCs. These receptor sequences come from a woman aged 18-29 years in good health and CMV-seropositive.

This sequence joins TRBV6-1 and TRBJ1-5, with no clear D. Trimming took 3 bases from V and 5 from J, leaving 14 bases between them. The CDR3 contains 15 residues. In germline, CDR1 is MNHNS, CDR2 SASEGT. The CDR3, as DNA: TGTGCCAGCAGTGAGAATTTTGACGGAGATCAGCCCCAGCATTTT. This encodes CASSENFDGDQPQHF.

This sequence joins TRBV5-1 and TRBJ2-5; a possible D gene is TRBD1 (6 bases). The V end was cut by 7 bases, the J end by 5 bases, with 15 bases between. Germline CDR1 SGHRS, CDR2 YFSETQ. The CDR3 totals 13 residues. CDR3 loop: CASYTGNGETQYF. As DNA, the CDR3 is TGCGCCAGCTATACAGGGAACGGGGAGACCCAGTACTTC.

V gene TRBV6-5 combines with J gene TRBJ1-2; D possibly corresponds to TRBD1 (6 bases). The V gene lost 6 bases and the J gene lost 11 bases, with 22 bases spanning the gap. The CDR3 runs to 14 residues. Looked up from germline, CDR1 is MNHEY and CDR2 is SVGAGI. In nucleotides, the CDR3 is TGTGCCAGCAGCCCCGACCCCCGGGGCCAGGGGTACACCTTC. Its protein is CASSPDPRGQGYTF.

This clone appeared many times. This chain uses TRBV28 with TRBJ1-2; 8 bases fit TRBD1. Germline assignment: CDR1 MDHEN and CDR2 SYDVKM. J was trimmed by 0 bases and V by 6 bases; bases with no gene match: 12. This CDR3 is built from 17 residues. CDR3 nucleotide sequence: TGTGCCAGCAGATTCCCAACCGCACAGGGGGCTAACTATGGCTACACCTTC. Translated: CASRFPTAQGANYGYTF.

The CDR3 DNA follows: TGTGCCAGCAGCTTAGGTAGGGGGCGAGATGAAAAACTGTTTTTT. This gives the protein CASSLGRGRDEKLFF. The rearrangement links TRBV7-6 to TRBJ1-4, with 7 bases matching TRBD1. The junction had 5 bases not matched to a gene; V was cut back by 1 base and J by 6 bases. Germline V lookup: CDR1 SGHVS, CDR2 FNYEAQ. The CDR3 runs to 15 residues.

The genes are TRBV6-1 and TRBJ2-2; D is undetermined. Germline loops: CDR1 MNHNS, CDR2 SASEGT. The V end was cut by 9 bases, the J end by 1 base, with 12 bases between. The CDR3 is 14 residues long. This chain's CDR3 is CASKAPGNTGELFF. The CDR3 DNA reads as TGTGCCAGTAAAGCCCCTGGGAACACCGGGGAGCTGTTTTTT.

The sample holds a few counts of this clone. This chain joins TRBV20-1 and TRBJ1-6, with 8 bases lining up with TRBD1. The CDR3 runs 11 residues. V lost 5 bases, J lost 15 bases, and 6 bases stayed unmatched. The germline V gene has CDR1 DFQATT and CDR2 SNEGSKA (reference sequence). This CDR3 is CSAPLTGVLHF. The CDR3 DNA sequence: TGCAGTGCTCCCTTGACAGGGGTCCTCCACTTT.

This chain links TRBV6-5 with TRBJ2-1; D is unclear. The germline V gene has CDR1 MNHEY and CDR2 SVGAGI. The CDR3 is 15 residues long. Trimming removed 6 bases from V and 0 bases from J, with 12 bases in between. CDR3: CASSSDTLSYNEQFF. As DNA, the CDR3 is TGTGCCAGCAGCTCCGACACGCTCTCCTACAATGAGCAGTTCTTC.

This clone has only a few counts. The DNA of the CDR3 is TGTGCCAGCAGCTTAGATCCCGGAAGGGGGTCCTACGAGCAGTACTTC. This translates into CASSLDPGRGSYEQYF. The rearrangement joins TRBV11-2 to TRBJ2-7, with D possibly TRBD1 on 6 matching bases. From germline, CDR1 is SGHAT and CDR2 FQNNGV. This CDR3 comprises 16 residues. Trimming took off 0 bases at V and 1 base at J, with 13 bases between the two ends.

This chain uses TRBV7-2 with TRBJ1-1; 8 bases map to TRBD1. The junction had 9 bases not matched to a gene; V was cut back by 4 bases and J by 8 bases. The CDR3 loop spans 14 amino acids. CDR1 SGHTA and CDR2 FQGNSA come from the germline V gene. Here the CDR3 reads CASSWGTGSLEAFF. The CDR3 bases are TGTGCCAGCAGCTGGGGGACAGGTAGTTTAGAAGCTTTCTTT.

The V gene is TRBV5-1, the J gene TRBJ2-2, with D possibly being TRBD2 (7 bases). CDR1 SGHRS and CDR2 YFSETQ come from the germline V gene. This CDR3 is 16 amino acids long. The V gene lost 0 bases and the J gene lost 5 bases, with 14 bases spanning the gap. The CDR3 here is CASSLEGGATTGELFF. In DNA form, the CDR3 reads TGCGCCAGCAGCTTGGAAGGGGGGGCCACGACCGGGGAGCTGTTTTTT.

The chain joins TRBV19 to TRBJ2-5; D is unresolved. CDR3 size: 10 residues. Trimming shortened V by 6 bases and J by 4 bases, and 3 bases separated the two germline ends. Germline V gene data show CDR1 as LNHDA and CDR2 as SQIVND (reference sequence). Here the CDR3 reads CASSLETQYF. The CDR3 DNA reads TGTGCCAGTAGCCTAGAGACCCAGTACTTC.

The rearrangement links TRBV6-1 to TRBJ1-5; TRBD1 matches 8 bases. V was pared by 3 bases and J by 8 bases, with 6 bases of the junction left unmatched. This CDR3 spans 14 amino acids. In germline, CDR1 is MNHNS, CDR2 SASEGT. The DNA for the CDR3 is TGTGCCAGCAGTGACAGGGGGCGCCTAGAGCCCCAGCATTTT. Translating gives CASSDRGRLEPQHF.

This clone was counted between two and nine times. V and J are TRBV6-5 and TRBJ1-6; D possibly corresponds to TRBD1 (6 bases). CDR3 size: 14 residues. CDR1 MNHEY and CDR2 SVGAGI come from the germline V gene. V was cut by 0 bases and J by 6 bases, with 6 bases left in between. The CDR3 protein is CASSYSGGNSPLHF. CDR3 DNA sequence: TGTGCCAGCAGTTACTCAGGGGGTAATTCACCCCTCCACTTT.

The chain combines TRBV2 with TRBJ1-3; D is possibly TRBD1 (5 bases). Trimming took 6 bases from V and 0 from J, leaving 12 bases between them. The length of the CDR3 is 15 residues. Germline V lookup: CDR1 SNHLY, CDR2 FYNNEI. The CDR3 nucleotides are TGTGCCAGCAGAGCAGACAGCCCCTCTGGAAACACCATATATTTT. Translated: CASRADSPSGNTIYF.

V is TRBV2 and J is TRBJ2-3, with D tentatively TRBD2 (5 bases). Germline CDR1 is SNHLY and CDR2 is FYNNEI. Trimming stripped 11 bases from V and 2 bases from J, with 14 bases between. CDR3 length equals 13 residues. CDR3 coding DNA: TGTGCCCTCCAACGGGGAGACACAGATACGCAGTATTTT. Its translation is CALQRGDTDTQYF.

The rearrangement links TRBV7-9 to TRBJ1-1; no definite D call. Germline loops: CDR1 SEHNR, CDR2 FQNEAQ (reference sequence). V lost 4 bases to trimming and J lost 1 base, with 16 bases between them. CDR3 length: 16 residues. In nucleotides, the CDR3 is TGTGCCAGCAGCTCATTGGGCGACGTAAAGAACACTGAAGCTTTCTTT. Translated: CASSSLGDVKNTEAFF.